This passage covers 7 T cell receptor beta chains from one sample sequenced in a study of long-term antiretroviral therapy in people with HIV. Assay version v3.0 of immunoSEQ was used, and it was run at survey level. Clones were sequenced by immunoSEQ multiplex PCR, and TCRdb holds only the in-frame ones, with some missing. The sample includes some 24,000 clones, roughly 79% of them seen just once. Sequencing used unsorted PBMCs, obtained at the start of antiretroviral therapy, before treatment. These receptors were taken from a woman in her late teens or twenties with HIV.

The chain joins TRBV6-1 to TRBJ2-3, with TRBD2 identical over 9 bases. The CDR3 loop spans 16 amino acids. Germline CDR1 MNHNS, CDR2 SASEGT. The V and J ends lost 2 bases and 2 bases, in that order; junction bases with no gene match: 5. Here the CDR3 reads CASSELGGGATDTQYF. In nucleotides, the CDR3 is TGTGCCAGCAGTGAACTGGGCGGGGGGGCCACAGATACGCAGTATTTT.

The rearrangement joins TRBV11-3 to TRBJ1-1; D gene unclear. CDR1 and CDR2 (germline): SGHNT, YENEEA. V lost 3 bases and J lost 1, with 12 bases in between. There are 15 residues in the CDR3. The CDR3 region is CASSFPLSGNTEAFF. The CDR3 region has the DNA TGTGCCAGCAGCTTTCCCTTATCAGGGAACACTGAAGCTTTCTTT.

This clone appeared once. The CDR3 bases are TGTGCCAGCACCTGGGGGGCCAGCTCCTACAATGAGCAGTTCTTC. It yields the protein CASTWGASSYNEQFF. The V call is TRBV9, the J call TRBJ2-1; D possibly uses TRBD1 or TRBD2 (6 bases each). In germline, CDR1 is SGDLS, CDR2 YYNGEE. There are 15 residues in the CDR3. V was clipped by 6 bases and J by 0 bases, with 13 bases between them.

This clone has only a few counts. The V and J genes are TRBV27 and TRBJ1-5, with 9 bases that match TRBD1. The V gene end was trimmed by 5 bases and the J gene end by 2 bases; junction bases not matched to a gene: 10. CDR3 length: 17 residues. CDR1 and CDR2 (germline): MNHEY, SMNVEV (reference sequence). In nucleotides, the CDR3 is TGTGCCAGCAGTAGACAGGGGGAGGTATTTGGCAATCAGCCCCAGCATTTT. It translates to CASSRQGEVFGNQPQHF.

V and J are TRBV19 and TRBJ1-5; tentative D call: TRBD1 (5 bases). Germline CDR1 and CDR2: LNHDA and SQIVND (reference sequence). V lost 5 bases and J 7 bases, leaving 18 bases between the germline ends. The CDR3 has 15 amino acids. CDR3 nucleotide sequence: TGTGCCAGTAGTTCCTTGGGGGGGAACTGGCAGCCCCAGCATTTT. Its protein product is CASSSLGGNWQPQHF.

The chain has TRBV5-4 and TRBJ2-1; no reliable D call. V was cut by 2 bases and J by 5 bases, with 11 bases left in between. The CDR3 is 14 residues long. Germline loops: CDR1 SGHNT, CDR2 YYREEE (reference sequence). CDR3 in amino acids: CASSLGKSNNEQFF. As DNA, the CDR3 is TGTGCCAGCAGCTTAGGGAAGTCCAACAATGAGCAGTTCTTC.

The chain uses TRBV12-2 and TRBJ1-5; TRBD1, the table's D call, lacks a check against the DNA. TRBV12-2 is a known pseudogene. This CDR3 is built from 18 residues. The CDR3 coding sequence is TGTGCAAGTCGCTCCGGGAAAACCAGGGGATATAGCAATCAGCCCCAGCATTTT. It specifies CASRSGKTRGYSNQPQHF.